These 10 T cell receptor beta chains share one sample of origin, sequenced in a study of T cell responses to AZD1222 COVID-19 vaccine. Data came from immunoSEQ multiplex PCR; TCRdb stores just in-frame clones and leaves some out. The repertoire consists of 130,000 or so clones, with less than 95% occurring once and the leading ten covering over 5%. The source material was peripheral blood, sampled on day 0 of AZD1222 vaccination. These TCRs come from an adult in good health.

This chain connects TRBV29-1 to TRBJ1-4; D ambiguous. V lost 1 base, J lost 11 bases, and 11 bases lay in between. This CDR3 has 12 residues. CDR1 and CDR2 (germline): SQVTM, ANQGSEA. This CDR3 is CSVEVRGRKLFF. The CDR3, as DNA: TGCAGCGTTGAAGTGCGGGGTCGGAAACTGTTTTTT. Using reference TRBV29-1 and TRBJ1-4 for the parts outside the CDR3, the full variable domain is SAVISQKPSRDICQRGTSLTIQCQVDSQVTMMFWYRQQPGQSLTLIATANQGSEATYESGFVIDKFPISRPNLTFSTLTVSNMSPEDSSIYLCSVEVRGRKLFFGSGTQLSVL.

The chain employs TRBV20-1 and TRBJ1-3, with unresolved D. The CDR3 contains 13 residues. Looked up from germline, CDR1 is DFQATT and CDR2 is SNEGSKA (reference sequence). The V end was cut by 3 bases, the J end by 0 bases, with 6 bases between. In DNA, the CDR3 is TGCAGTGCTAGTGGGGACTCTGGAAACACCATATATTTT. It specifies CSASGDSGNTIYF.

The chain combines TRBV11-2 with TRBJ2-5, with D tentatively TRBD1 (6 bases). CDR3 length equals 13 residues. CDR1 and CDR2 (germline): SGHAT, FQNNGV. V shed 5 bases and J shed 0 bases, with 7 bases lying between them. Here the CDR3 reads CASSRDNQETQYF. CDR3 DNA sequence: TGTGCCAGCAGCAGGGACAACCAAGAGACCCAGTACTTC.

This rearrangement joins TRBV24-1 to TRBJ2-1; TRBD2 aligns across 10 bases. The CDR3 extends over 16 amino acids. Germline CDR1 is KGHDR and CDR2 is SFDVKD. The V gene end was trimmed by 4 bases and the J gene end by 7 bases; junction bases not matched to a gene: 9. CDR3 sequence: CATSDQREGLYNEQFF. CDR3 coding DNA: TGTGCCACCAGTGACCAGCGGGAGGGCCTTTATAATGAGCAGTTCTTC.

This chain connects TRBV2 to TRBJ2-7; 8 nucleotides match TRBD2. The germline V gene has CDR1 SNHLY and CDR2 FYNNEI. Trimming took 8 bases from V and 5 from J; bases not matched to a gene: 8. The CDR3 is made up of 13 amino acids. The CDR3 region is CASEREGRNEQYF. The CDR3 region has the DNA TGTGCCAGCGAACGGGAGGGCAGGAACGAGCAGTACTTC. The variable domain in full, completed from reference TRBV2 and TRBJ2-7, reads EPEVTQTPSHQVTQMGQEVILRCVPISNHLYFYWYRQILGQKVEFLVSFYNNEISEKSEIFDDQFSVERPDGSNFTLKIRSTKLEDSAMYFCASEREGRNEQYFGPGTRLTVT.

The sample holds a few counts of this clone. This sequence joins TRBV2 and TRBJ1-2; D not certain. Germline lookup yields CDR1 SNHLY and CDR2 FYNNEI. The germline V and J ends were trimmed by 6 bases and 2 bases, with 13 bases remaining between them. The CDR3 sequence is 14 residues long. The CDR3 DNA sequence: TGTGCCAGCAGCATTTCGGGGAGGAACTATGGCTACACCTTC. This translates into CASSISGRNYGYTF.

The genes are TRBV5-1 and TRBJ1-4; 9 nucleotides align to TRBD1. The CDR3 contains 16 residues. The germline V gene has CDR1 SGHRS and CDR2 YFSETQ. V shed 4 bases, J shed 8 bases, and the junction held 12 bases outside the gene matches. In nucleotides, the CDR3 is TGCGCCAGCAGCCGCTCATTCAACGACAGGGGGGAAAAACTGTTTTTT. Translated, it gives CASSRSFNDRGEKLFF.

The CDR3 nucleotides read TGTGCCAGCATGGACAGGGGATTCGATCAGCCCCAGCATTTT. It codes for CASMDRGFDQPQHF. This rearrangement joins TRBV2 to TRBJ1-5; 9 bases are shared with TRBD1. Germline V lookup: CDR1 SNHLY, CDR2 FYNNEI. The V segment lost 7 bases and the J segment 5 bases; nucleotides outside the gene matches: 6. The CDR3 spans 14 residues.

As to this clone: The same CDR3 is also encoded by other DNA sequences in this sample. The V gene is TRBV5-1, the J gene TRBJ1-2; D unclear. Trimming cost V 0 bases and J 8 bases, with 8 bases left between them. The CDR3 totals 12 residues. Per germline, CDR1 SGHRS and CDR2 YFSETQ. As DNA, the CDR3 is TGCGCCAGCAGCTTGGGGGGTTCGGGCTACACCTTC. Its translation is CASSLGGSGYTF. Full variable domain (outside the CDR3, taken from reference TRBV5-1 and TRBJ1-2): KAGVTQTPRYLIKTRGQQVTLSCSPISGHRSVSWYQQTPGQGLQFLFEYFSETQRNKGNFPGRFSGRQFSNSRSEMNVSTLELGDSALYLCASSLGGSGYTFGSGTRLTVV.

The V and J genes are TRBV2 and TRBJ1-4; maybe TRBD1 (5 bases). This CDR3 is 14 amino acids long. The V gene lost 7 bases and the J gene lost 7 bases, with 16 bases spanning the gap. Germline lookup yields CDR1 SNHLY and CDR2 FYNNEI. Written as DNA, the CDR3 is TGTGCCAGCAACTTTCCGGGGCCGGGTGAAAAACTGTTTTTT. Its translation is CASNFPGPGEKLFF.